This T cell receptor beta chain appears in the sequencing data of a study of blood T cell repertoires in COVID-19. Study-wide background: Both acute and convalescent COVID-19 samples were obtained from the United States, Italy and Spain. PBMCs, B-cell-depleted T cells, or T cells were the source of the cDNA or gDNA that made up the material.

J gave up 2 bases and V 4 bases, and 2 bases lay outside the gene matches. CDR3 length: 14 amino acids. The germline CDR1 and CDR2 sequences are SGHTS and YDEGEE. The cohort comprised adults aged roughly 18 to 90 years residing in approximately 25 US areas. Original data processing: Counts of nucleated cells, estimated from reference gene primer amplification, were obtained. TCRdb's copy holds only in-frame clones and misses some; the assay was immunoSEQ multiplex PCR. V and J calls and clone size follow that table, whereas D and trimming were derived from the DNA. The data contain approximately 300,000 clones, around 84% of them singletons.

The sequencing input was PBMCs or T cells enriched from blood (not recorded which). This sequence was found in a woman between 18 and 30 years old who had recovered from COVID-19. This chain uses TRBV5-8 with TRBJ1-5, with 8 bases lining up with TRBD1. CDR3 DNA: TGTGCCAGCAGCACGGGACAGGGCAATCAGCCCCAGCATTTT. It yields the protein CASSTGQGNQPQHF.